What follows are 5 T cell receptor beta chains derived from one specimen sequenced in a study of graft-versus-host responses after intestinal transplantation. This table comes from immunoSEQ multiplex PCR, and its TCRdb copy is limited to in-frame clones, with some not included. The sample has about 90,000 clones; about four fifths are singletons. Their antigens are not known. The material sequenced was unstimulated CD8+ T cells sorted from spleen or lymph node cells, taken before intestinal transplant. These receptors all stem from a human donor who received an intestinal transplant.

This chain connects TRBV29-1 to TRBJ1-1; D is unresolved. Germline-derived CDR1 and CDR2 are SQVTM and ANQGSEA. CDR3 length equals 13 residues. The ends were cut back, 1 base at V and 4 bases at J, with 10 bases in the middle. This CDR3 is CSVEGGLSTEAFF. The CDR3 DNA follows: TGCAGCGTTGAAGGGGGTCTGAGCACTGAAGCTTTCTTT.

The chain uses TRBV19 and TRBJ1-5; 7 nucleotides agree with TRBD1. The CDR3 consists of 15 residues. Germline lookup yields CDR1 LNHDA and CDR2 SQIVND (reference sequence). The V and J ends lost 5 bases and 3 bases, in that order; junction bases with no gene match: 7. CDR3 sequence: CASSLNRGINQPQHF. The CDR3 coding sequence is TGTGCCAGTAGTCTAAACAGGGGTATCAATCAGCCCCAGCATTTT.

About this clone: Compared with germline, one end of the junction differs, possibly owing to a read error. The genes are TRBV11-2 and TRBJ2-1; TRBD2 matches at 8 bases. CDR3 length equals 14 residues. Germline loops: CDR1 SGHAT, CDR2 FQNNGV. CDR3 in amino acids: CTSSIAGSYNEQFF. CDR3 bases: TGTACCAGCAGCATAGCGGGATCTTACAATGAGCAGTTCTTC.

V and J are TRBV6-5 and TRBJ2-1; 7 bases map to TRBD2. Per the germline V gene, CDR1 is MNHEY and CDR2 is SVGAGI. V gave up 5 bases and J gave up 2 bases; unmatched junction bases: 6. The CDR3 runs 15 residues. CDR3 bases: TGTGCCAGCAGTCCCCGGCTAGCGGCCTACAATGAGCAGTTCTTC. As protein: CASSPRLAAYNEQFF.

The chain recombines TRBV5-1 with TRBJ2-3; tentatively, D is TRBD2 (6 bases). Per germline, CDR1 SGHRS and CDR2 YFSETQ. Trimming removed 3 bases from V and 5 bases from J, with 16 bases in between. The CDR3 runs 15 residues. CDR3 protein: CASSYTGGEVDTQYF. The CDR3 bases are TGCGCCAGCAGCTATACGGGCGGGGAGGTAGATACGCAGTATTTT.